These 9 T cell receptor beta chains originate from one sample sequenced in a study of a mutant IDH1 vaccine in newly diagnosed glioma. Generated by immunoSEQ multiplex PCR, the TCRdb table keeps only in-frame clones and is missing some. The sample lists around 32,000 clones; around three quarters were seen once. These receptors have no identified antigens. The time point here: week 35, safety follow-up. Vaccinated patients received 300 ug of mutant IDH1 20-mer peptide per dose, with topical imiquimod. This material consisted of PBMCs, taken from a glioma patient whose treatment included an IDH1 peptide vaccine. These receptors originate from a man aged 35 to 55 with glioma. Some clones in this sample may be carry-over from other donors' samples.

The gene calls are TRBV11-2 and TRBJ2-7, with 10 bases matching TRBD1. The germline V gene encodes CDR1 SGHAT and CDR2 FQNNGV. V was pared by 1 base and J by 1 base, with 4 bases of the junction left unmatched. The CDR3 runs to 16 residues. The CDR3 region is CASSLGGQGRSYEQYF. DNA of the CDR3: TGTGCCAGCAGCTTAGGGGGACAGGGGAGATCCTACGAGCAGTACTTC.

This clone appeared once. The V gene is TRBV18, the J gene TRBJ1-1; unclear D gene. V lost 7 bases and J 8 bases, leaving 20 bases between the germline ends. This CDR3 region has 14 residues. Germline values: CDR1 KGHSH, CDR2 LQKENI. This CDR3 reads CASFKTGKPNEAFF. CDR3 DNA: TGTGCCAGCTTTAAAACCGGGAAGCCAAACGAAGCTTTCTTT.

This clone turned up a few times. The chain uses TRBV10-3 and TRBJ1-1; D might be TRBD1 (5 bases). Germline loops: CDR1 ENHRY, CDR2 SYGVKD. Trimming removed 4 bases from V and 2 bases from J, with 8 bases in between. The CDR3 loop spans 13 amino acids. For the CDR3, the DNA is TGTGCCATCAGTGGGCAGGGCAACACTGAAGCTTTCTTT. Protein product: CAISGQGNTEAFF.

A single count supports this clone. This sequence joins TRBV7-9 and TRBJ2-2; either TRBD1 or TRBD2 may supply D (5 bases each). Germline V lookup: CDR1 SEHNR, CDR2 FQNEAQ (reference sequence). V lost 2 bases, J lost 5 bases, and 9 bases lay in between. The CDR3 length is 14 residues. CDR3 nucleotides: TGTGCCAGCAGCTTAATGGGGGAAACCGGGGAGCTGTTTTTT. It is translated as CASSLMGETGELFF.

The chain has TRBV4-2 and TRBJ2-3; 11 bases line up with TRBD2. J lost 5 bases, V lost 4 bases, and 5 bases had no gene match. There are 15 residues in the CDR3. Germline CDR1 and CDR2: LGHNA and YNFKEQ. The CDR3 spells CASSLAGGKEDTQYF. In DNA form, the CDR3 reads TGTGCCAGCAGCCTAGCGGGGGGGAAGGAAGATACGCAGTATTTT.

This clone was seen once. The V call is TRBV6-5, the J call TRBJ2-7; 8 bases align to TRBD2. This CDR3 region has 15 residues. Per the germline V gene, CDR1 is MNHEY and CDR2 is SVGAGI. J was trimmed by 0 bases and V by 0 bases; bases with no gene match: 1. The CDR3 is CASSYSAGVSYEQYF. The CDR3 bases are TGTGCCAGCAGTTACTCAGCGGGGGTCTCCTACGAGCAGTACTTC.

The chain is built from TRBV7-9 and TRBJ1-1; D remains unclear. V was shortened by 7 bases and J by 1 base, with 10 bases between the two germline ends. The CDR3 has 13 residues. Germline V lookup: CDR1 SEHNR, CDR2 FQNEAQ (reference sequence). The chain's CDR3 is CASIPGRNTEAFF. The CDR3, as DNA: TGTGCCAGCATCCCTGGGAGGAACACTGAAGCTTTCTTT.

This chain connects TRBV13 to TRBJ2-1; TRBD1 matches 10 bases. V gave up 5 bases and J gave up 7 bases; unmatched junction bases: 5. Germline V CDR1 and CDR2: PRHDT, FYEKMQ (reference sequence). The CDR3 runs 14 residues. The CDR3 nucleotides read TGTGCCAGCAGCCATACGGGACAGGGGAATGAGCAGTTCTTC. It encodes CASSHTGQGNEQFF.

DNA of the CDR3: TGTGCCAGCAGCTTAGATATCGGGGGGGCCCCCGACAATGAGCAGTTCTTC. Protein: CASSLDIGGAPDNEQFF. The chain links TRBV7-9 to TRBJ2-1; 8 bases are a match to TRBD2. The J segment lost 5 bases and the V segment lost 1 base, leaving 10 bases of the junction unmatched. The CDR3 extends over 17 amino acids. Germline CDR1 reads SEHNR; CDR2 reads FQNEAQ (reference sequence).